This passage covers 17 T cell receptor beta chains from one sample sequenced in a study of blood T cell repertoires in COVID-19. Here immunoSEQ multiplex PCR was the method, and the copy in TCRdb shows in-frame clones only, minus some. The top ten clones hold 6.5% to 9.5% of a sample with almost 200,000 clones, around 92% of them seen once. Sequenced input: PBMCs or T cells enriched from blood (not recorded which). The receptors shown here come from a woman between 18 and 30 years old who had recovered from COVID-19.

The rearrangement uses TRBV20-1 and TRBJ2-1; TRBD1 agrees at 9 bases. CDR3 length: 16 amino acids. With V trimmed by 3 bases and J by 7 bases, 13 bases remained unmatched. Germline CDR1 reads DFQATT; CDR2 reads SNEGSKA (reference sequence). CDR3 region: CSASPPPGQGKNEQFF. The CDR3 region has the DNA TGCAGTGCTAGTCCACCTCCGGGACAGGGCAAGAATGAGCAGTTCTTC.

The genes are TRBV2 and TRBJ1-6; D call uncertain. Germline V gives CDR1 SNHLY, CDR2 FYNNEI. V was shortened by 2 bases and J by 6 bases, with 11 bases between the two germline ends. CDR3 length: 15 residues. CDR3 in DNA: TGTGCCAGCAGTGAACCCCCGGGGATTAATTCACCCCTCCACTTT. It specifies CASSEPPGINSPLHF.

V usage is TRBV5-1 and J usage is TRBJ1-2; 7 positions agree with TRBD1. The V gene end was trimmed by 3 bases and the J gene end by 2 bases; junction bases not matched to a gene: 10. The CDR3 is 16 amino acids. Germline lookup yields CDR1 SGHRS and CDR2 YFSETQ. The CDR3 nucleotides read TGCGCCAGCAGCTCCGGGACAGCCTATACCAACTATGGCTACACCTTC. As protein: CASSSGTAYTNYGYTF.

This chain links TRBV3-1 (or the pseudogene TRBV3-2) with TRBJ2-1, with a possible D match to TRBD2 (7 bases). V was pared by 4 bases and J by 14 bases, with 18 bases between. Germline loops: CDR1 LGHDT, CDR2 YNNKEL (reference sequence). The CDR3 is 13 amino acids. This CDR3 is CASSPQEAGDKFF. CDR3 coding DNA: TGTGCCAGCAGCCCACAAGAGGCGGGGGACAAGTTCTTC.

This chain uses TRBV7-2 with TRBJ1-5; TRBD1 is a possible D gene (5 bases). The CDR3 extends over 16 amino acids. V shed 1 base and J shed 1 base, with 11 bases lying between them. The germline V gene encodes CDR1 SGHTA and CDR2 FQGNSA. The CDR3: CASSLVVGGSNQPQHF. The CDR3 DNA reads TGTGCCAGCAGCTTAGTCGTCGGGGGAAGCAATCAGCCCCAGCATTTT.

The rearrangement links TRBV5-1 to TRBJ2-3, with D possibly matching TRBD2 (6 bases). The V and J ends lost 4 bases and 3 bases respectively, with 21 bases between them. Looked up from germline, CDR1 is SGHRS and CDR2 is YFSETQ. This CDR3 is 17 amino acids long. The CDR3 here is CASSPRDSTSVTDTQYF. DNA for the CDR3: TGCGCCAGCAGCCCTCGGGACTCCACCTCGGTGACAGATACGCAGTATTTT.

The chain recombines TRBV28 with TRBJ2-3; a weak D match, TRBD2 (6 bases). The CDR3 is 14 amino acids. Trimming removed 9 bases from V and 3 bases from J, with 16 bases in between. In germline, CDR1 is MDHEN, CDR2 SYDVKM. The CDR3 protein is CASGEVGETDTQYF. The DNA for the CDR3 is TGTGCCAGTGGGGAGGTGGGGGAAACAGATACGCAGTATTTT. The full variable domain, in which reference TRBV28 and TRBJ2-3 provide the parts outside the CDR3, is DVKVTQSSRYLVKRTGEKVFLECVQDMDHENMFWYRQDPGLGLRLIYFSYDVKMKEKGDIPEGYSVSREKKERFSLILESASTNQTSMYLCASGEVGETDTQYFGPGTRLTVL.

The chain uses TRBV3-1 (or the pseudogene TRBV3-2) and TRBJ1-6; 8 bases match TRBD1. The trim removed 1 base at V and 7 bases at J, leaving 6 bases unmatched. The length of the CDR3 is 16 residues. In germline, CDR1 is LGHDT, CDR2 YNNKEL (reference sequence). CDR3 loop: CASSQGGGQGNSPLHF. The CDR3 region has the DNA TGTGCCAGCAGCCAAGGCGGCGGACAGGGAAATTCACCCCTCCACTTT.

On this clone: Different DNA sequences within this sample yield the same CDR3. The chain combines TRBV7-6 with TRBJ1-5; D is unresolved. CDR3 length: 13 residues. V gave up 5 bases and J gave up 6 bases, with 11 bases separating them. The germline V gene has CDR1 SGHVS and CDR2 FNYEAQ. The CDR3 loop is CASSLNSGQPQHF. CDR3 in DNA: TGTGCCAGCAGCCTAAATTCGGGTCAGCCCCAGCATTTT.

About this clone itself: An end of the junction does not agree with germline; a read error may underlie this. The V and J genes are TRBV3-1 (or the pseudogene TRBV3-2) and TRBJ1-1, with TRBD1 identical over 9 bases. In germline, CDR1 is LGHDT, CDR2 YNNKEL (reference sequence). The CDR3 spans 14 residues. The CDR3 DNA is TGTGCCAGCAGCGTCGACAGGGGGAACGCTGAAGCTTTCTTT. As protein: CASSVDRGNAEAFF.

This chain joins TRBV28 and TRBJ1-5; 11 positions match TRBD1. Germline lookup yields CDR1 MDHEN and CDR2 SYDVKM. The length of the CDR3 is 16 residues. The J segment lost 4 bases and the V segment lost 6 bases, leaving 8 bases of the junction unmatched. The CDR3 loop reads CASRAGTGGNNQPQHF. The CDR3 bases are TGTGCCAGCAGGGCCGGGACAGGGGGGAATAATCAGCCCCAGCATTTT.

The rearrangement uses TRBV7-6 and TRBJ2-5, with D possibly being TRBD1 (5 bases). Germline V gene data show CDR1 as SGHVS and CDR2 as FNYEAQ. The V gene lost 7 bases and the J gene lost 4 bases, with 16 bases spanning the gap. The CDR3 contains 14 residues. CDR3 in DNA: TGTGCCAGCAACGCCCGGGCGGACATAGAGACCCAGTACTTC. Residues: CASNARADIETQYF.

The J gene is TRBJ2-2, the V gene TRBV19; TRBD2 is a possible D gene (5 bases). Trimming shortened V by 4 bases and J by 2 bases, and 11 bases separated the two germline ends. The germline gives CDR1 LNHDA, CDR2 SQIVND (reference sequence). This CDR3 has 15 residues. Written as DNA, the CDR3 is TGTGCCAGTAGTAAACTGGAGGCAAACACCGGGGAGCTGTTTTTT. Amino acid sequence: CASSKLEANTGELFF.

The V and J genes are TRBV29-1 and TRBJ1-4; 8 bases align to TRBD1. Losses at the gene ends were 6 bases for V and 4 bases for J; bases not matched to a gene: 7. Germline CDR1 and CDR2: SQVTM and ANQGSEA. The CDR3 is 14 amino acids. CDR3 DNA: TGCAGCGTGGAGGACAGGGCTAATAATGAAAAACTGTTTTTT. Protein: CSVEDRANNEKLFF.

The gene calls are TRBV10-3 and TRBJ2-5; a weak D match, TRBD2 (5 bases). Germline lookup yields CDR1 ENHRY and CDR2 SYGVKD. V was clipped by 3 bases and J by 5 bases, with 16 bases between them. This CDR3 comprises 15 residues. DNA of the CDR3: TGTGCCATCAGTGAAAGCGGTCCTCCCCGGGAGACCCAGTACTTC. Protein sequence: CAISESGPPRETQYF.

The chain uses TRBV13 and TRBJ1-2; possible D gene TRBD1, 5 bases. Trimming left V 5 bases short and J 5 bases short, with 12 bases between. Germline V gene data show CDR1 as PRHDT and CDR2 as FYEKMQ (reference sequence). This CDR3 region has 13 residues. DNA of the CDR3: TGTGCCAGCAGCCCTTGGCGGGGGTATGGCTACACCTTC. Translated, it gives CASSPWRGYGYTF.

This chain connects TRBV27 to TRBJ2-5; tentative D call: TRBD2 (6 bases). V was shortened by 0 bases and J by 4 bases, with 12 bases between the two germline ends. The CDR3 sequence is 15 residues long. Germline V CDR1 and CDR2: MNHEY, SMNVEV (reference sequence). CDR3 nucleotide sequence: TGTGCCAGCAGTTTATCTCGCGGGGTACGAGAGACCCAGTACTTC. Amino acid sequence: CASSLSRGVRETQYF.